This TCR beta chain was recovered during a study of blood T cell repertoires in COVID-19. The CDR3 sequence is 21 residues long. Trimming took 0 bases from V and 0 from J, leaving 24 bases between them. CDR1 is LNHNV and CDR2 is YYDKDF in the germline V gene (reference sequence). Original processing methods: Reference gene primer amplification gave estimated nucleated cell counts. The assay was immunoSEQ multiplex PCR, and TCRdb's table has in-frame clones only and misses some. V and J calls and clone size are as listed in that table; D and trimming were resolved from the DNA. The data show around 310,000 clones, with around nine tenths seen just once and just under 9.5% held by the top ten.

J is TRBJ1-3 and V is TRBV15; D might be TRBD1 (6 bases). The source material was PBMCs or T cells enriched from blood (not recorded which). The TCR comes from a woman aged 25-40 years who had recovered from COVID-19. The CDR3 here is CATSRDFIPTYGQSSGNTIYF. DNA of the CDR3: TGTGCCACCAGCAGAGATTTTATTCCCACGTACGGACAGAGCTCTGGAAACACCATATATTTT.